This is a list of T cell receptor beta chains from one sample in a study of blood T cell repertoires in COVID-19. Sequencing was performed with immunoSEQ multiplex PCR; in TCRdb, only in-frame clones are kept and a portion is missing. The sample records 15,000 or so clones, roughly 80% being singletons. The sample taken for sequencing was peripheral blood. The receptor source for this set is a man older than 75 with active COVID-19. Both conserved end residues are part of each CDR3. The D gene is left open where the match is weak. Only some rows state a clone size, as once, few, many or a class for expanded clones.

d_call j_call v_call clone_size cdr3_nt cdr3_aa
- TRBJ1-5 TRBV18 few TGTGCCAGCTCACCATCTCTGCAGGGAGGTCAGCCCCAGCATTTT CASSPSLQGGQPQHF
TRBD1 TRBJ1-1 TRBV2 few TGTGCCAGCATTGCCGGGACAGGGGTAAGCACTGAAGCTTTCTTT CASIAGTGVSTEAFF
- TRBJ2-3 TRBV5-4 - TGTGCCAGCAGCTTGAGGCCGGATGGCGGGGATACGCAGTATTTT CASSLRPDGGDTQYF
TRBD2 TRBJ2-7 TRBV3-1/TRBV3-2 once TGTGCCAGCGGCCAAACTAGCGGGAGGAGCTCCTACGAGCAGTACTTC CASGQTSGRSSYEQYF
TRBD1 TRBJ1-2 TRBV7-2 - TGTGCCAGCAGCAAAACAGGGGCCTATGGCTACACCTTC CASSKTGAYGYTF
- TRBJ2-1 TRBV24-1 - TGTGCCACCAGTGACATATGGGGGCCTTATAATGAGCAGTTCTTC CATSDIWGPYNEQFF
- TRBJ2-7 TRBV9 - TGTGCCAGCAGCGTAGACGCGGGGAGCTCCTACGAGCAGTACTTC CASSVDAGSSYEQYF
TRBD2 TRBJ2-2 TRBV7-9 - TGTGCCAGCCGCCTTAGCGGGAGTGGGACCGGGGAGCTGTTTTTT CASRLSGSGTGELFF
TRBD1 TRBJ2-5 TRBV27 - TGTGCCAGGACGGGACAGCTCCAAGAGACCCAGTACTTC CARTGQLQETQYF
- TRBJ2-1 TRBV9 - TGTGCCAGCAGCGCCTCTCCCGGCGGGCACAATGAGCAGTTCTTC CASSASPGGHNEQFF
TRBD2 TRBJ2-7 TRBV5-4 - TGTGCCAGCAGCTCTCAAACTAGCGGGAGGAGCTACGAACAGTACTTC CASSSQTSGRSYEQYF
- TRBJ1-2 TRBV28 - TGTGCCAGCAGTCCACAGAGAACCTATGGCTACACCTTC CASSPQRTYGYTF
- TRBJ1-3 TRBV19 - TGTGCCAGTAGTATCGGCGTCCCTTCGGGTGGAAACACCATATATTTT CASSIGVPSGGNTIYF
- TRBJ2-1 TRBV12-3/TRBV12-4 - TGTGCCAGCAGTTTTTACGGGGATGAGCAGTTCTTC CASSFYGDEQFF
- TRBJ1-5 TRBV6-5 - TGTGCCAGCAGGTCTACAGGGCCCCATCAGCCCCAGCATTTT CASRSTGPHQPQHF
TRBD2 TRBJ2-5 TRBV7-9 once TGTGCCAGCAGCTCGACGACTAGCGGTTACCAAGAGACCCAGTACTTC CASSSTTSGYQETQYF
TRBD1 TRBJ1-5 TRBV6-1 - TGTGCCAGCAGTGAAACAGGGGGCGCCGGGCAGCCCCAGCATTTT CASSETGGAGQPQHF
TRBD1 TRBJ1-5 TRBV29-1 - TGCAGCGTTGCAGGGGGCGTCGGGTCGCAGCCCCAGCATTTT CSVAGGVGSQPQHF
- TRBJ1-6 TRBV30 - TGTGCCTGGAGTCCCACAGTAAATTCACCCCTCCACTTT CAWSPTVNSPLHF
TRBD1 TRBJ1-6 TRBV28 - TGTGCCAGCAGGCCAATCCGGGACAGAGGGAATTCACCCCTCCACTTT CASRPIRDRGNSPLHF
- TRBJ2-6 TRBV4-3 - TGCGCCAGCAGCCAAGGAACAGGGAGCTCTGGGGCCAACGTCCTGACTTTC CASSQGTGSSGANVLTF
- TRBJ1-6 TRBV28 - TGTGCCAGCAGGCCGGGGAACTCTGGTTCACCCCTCCACTTT CASRPGNSGSPLHF